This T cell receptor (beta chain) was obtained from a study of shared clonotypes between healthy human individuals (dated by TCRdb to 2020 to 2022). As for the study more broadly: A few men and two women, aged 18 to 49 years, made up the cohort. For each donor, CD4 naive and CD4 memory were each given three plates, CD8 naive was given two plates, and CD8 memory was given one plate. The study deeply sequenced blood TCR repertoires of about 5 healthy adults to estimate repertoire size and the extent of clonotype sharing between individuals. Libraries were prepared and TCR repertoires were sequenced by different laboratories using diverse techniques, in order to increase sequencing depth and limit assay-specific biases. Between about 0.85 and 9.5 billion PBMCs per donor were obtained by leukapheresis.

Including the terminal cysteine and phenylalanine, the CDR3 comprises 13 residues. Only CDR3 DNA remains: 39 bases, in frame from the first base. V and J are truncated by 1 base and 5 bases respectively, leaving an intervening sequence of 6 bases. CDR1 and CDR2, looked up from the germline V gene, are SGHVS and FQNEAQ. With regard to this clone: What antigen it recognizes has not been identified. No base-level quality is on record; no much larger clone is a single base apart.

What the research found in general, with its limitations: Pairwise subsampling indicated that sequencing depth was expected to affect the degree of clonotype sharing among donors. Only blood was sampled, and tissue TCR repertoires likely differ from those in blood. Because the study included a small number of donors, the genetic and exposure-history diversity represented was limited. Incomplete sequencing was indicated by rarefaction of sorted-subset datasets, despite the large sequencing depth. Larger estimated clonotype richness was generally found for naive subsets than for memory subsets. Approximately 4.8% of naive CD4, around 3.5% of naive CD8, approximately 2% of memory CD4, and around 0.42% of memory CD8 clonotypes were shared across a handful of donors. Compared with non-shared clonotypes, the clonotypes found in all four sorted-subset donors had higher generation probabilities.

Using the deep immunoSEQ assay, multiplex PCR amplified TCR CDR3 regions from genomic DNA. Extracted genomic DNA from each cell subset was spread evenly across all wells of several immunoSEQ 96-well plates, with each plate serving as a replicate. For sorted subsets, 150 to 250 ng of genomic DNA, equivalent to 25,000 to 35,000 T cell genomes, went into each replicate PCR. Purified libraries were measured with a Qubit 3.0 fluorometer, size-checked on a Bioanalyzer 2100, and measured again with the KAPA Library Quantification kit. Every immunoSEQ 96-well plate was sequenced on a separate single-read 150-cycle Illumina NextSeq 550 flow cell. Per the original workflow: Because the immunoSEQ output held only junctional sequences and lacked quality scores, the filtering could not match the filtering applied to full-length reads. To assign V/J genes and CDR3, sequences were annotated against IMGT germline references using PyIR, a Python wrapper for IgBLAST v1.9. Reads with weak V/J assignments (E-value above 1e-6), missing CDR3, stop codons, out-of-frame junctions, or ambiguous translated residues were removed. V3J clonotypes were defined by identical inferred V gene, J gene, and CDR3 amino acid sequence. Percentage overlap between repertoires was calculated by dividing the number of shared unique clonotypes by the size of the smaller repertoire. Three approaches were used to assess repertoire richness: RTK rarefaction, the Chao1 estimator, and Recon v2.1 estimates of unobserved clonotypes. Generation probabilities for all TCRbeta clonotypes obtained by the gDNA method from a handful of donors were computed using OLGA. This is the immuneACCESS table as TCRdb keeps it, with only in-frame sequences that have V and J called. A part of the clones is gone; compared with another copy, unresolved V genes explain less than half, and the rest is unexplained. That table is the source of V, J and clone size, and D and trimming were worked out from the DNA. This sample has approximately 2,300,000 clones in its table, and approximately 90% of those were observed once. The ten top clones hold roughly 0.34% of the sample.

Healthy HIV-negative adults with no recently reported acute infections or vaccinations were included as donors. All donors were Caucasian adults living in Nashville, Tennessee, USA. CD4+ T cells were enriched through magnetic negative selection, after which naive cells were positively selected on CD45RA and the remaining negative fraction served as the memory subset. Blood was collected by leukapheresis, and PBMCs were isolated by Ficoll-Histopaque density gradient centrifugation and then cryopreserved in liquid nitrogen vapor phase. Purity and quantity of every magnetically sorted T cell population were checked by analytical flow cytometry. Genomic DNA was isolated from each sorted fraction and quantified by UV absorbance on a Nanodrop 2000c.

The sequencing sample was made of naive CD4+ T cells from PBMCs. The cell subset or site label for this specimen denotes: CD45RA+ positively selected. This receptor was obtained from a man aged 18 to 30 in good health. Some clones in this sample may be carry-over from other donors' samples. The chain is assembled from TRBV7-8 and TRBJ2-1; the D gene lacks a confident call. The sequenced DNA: TGTGCCAGCAGCTTAGGGAATAACAATGAGCAGTTCTTC. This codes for CASSLGNNNEQFF.